The rows below give T cell receptor beta chains drawn from one sample of a study of molecular identifiers for immune sequencing clone quantification. TCRdb re-called the PCR reads through MiXCR, storing one row per CDR3 protein. The sample records around 470,000 distinct CDR3 sequences, around 23% being singletons. Material for sequencing was naive CD8+ T cells from blood, with Jurkat cell RNA spiked in. Receptors were obtained from a human donor in good health. Some libraries in this study had Jurkat cell RNA spiked in. The CDR3 runs from the conserved cysteine through the conserved F or W. The order of the fields is V gene, J gene, D gene, clone size, CDR3 DNA, CDR3 protein. A D gene is named only where the DNA matches it firmly. Size tells how often a clone was seen (once, few, many) or the class of an expanded clone, and some rows leave it out.

V gene: TRBV27
J gene: TRBJ2-7
D gene: NA
clone size: few
CDR3 DNA: TGTGCCAGCAGTCCGGACAGTGGAACCTACGAGCAGTACTTC
CDR3 protein: CASSPDSGTYEQYF

V gene: TRBV2
J gene: TRBJ1-5
D gene: NA
clone size: NA
CDR3 DNA: TGTGCCAGCAGTGAAGCGCTTCAGCCCCCGCATTTT
CDR3 protein: CASSEALQPPHF

V gene: TRBV7-9
J gene: TRBJ2-5
D gene: NA
clone size: NA
CDR3 DNA: TGTGCCAGCAGCTCCCCCCCGGGCCCCCCCGCGACCCCGTCCTTC
CDR3 protein: CASSSPPGPPATPSF

V gene: TRBV5-4
J gene: TRBJ2-7
D gene: TRBD2
clone size: many
CDR3 DNA: TGTGCCAGCAGCGAGGGACTAGCGGGAACTTACGAGCAGTACTTC
CDR3 protein: CASSEGLAGTYEQYF

V gene: TRBV7-6
J gene: TRBJ2-5
D gene: TRBD2
clone size: few
CDR3 DNA: TGTGCCAGCAGCTTAGGGAGCAGAATGGGACGGGGGGGTACCAAGGAGACCCAGTACTTC
CDR3 protein: CASSLGSRMGRGGTKETQYF

V gene: TRBV7-9
J gene: TRBJ2-2
D gene: NA
clone size: few
CDR3 DNA: TGTGCCAGCACCACCGACGGGACACCTAACACCGGGGAGCTGTTTTTT
CDR3 protein: CASTTDGTPNTGELFF

V gene: TRBV10-3
J gene: TRBJ2-3
D gene: NA
clone size: few
CDR3 DNA: TGTGCCATCAGCGACTCAGATACTAGCACAGATACGCAGTATTTT
CDR3 protein: CAISDSDTSTDTQYF

V gene: TRBV20-1
J gene: TRBJ1-5
D gene: NA
clone size: many
CDR3 DNA: TGCAGTGCTAGAGATTGGAATCAGCCCCAGCATTTT
CDR3 protein: CSARDWNQPQHF

V gene: TRBV2
J gene: TRBJ2-3
D gene: TRBD1
clone size: many
CDR3 DNA: TGTGCCAGCAGCGGACAGGGGTTTAGCACAGATACGCAGTATTTT
CDR3 protein: CASSGQGFSTDTQYF

V gene: TRBV6-5
J gene: TRBJ2-3
D gene: TRBD2
clone size: many
CDR3 DNA: TGTGCCAGCAGTACTCTAGCGGGGCCTGCAGATACGCAGTATTTT
CDR3 protein: CASSTLAGPADTQYF

V gene: TRBV20-1
J gene: TRBJ2-2
D gene: NA
clone size: NA
CDR3 DNA: TGCAGTGCAGGGGACGACCCCGGGGAGCTGTTTTTT
CDR3 protein: CSAGDDPGELFF

V gene: TRBV4-3
J gene: TRBJ2-7
D gene: TRBD2
clone size: few
CDR3 DNA: TGCGCCAGCAGCCAAGACCCGGGGGGGACCAGCTCCTACGAGCAGTACTTC
CDR3 protein: CASSQDPGGTSSYEQYF